This entry is about one TCR beta chain. The antigen is unknown. This specimen belongs to a study of vaccination and CD4 T cells after COVID-19. Researchers used the Oncomine TCR Beta short-read assay to sequence DNA from cultured CD4+ T cells. TCRdb passed the PCR reads through MiXCR, listing each CDR3 protein once. This table has around 8,200 distinct CDR3 sequences, 32% appearing once. The CDR3 runs 17 residues. V dropped 7 bases and J dropped 0; count of bases not matched to a gene: 9. Germline CDR1 reads WSHSY; CDR2 reads SAAADI. The treatment here: roughly 10-day PBMC culture with coronavirus spike peptide pools or control peptides (ViraFEST assay). TCR sequencing followed the expansion of antigen-specific T cells with peptide pools in ViraFEST.

The chain recombines TRBV10-2 with TRBJ2-2; 9 bases align to TRBD2. The source material was cultured CD4+ T cells from blood. The receptor was derived from a human donor with COVID-19. As DNA, the CDR3 is TGCGCCAGCAACGTTAGACTAGCGGTTACGAACACCGGGGAGCTGTTTTTT. It is translated as CASNVRLAVTNTGELFF.